The TCR beta chain described here comes from a study of blood T cell repertoires in COVID-19. Study-level information: Samples taken during acute and convalescent COVID-19 were collected in the United States, Italy and Spain.

Profiled with immunoSEQ multiplex PCR; TCRdb holds only in-frame clones, not every one. The repertoire includes 150,000 to 200,000 clones, approximately 83% of them detected once, and over 10% sits in the top ten. The CDR3 loop spans 15 amino acids. The V gene's germline CDR1 is MNHNY and CDR2 SVGAGI (reference sequence). V lost 7 bases to trimming and J lost 1 base, with 13 bases between them. This sequence joins TRBV6-6 and TRBJ2-2, with a tentative D call TRBD1 (5 bases). The sequenced sample consisted of PBMCs or T cells enriched from blood (not recorded which). The TCR originated in a woman in her fifties or sixties who had recovered from COVID-19. This CDR3 reads CASILGQGNTGELFF. CDR3 DNA: TGTGCCAGCATCCTGGGGCAGGGGAACACCGGGGAGCTGTTTTTT.